Following are 32 T cell receptor beta chains from one sample sequenced in a study of control samples from healthy donors and cancer patients. This table comes from immunoSEQ multiplex PCR, and its TCRdb copy is limited to in-frame clones, with some not included. The sample yields fewer than 150,000 clones, approximately 91% seen once. Sequenced sample: blood. These receptors were obtained from a woman under 30 in good health.

The V and J genes are TRBV30 and TRBJ2-1; 8 nucleotides align to TRBD2. CDR1 is GTSNPN and CDR2 is SVGIG in the germline V gene (reference sequence). J lost 8 bases, V lost 2 bases, and 5 bases had no gene match. The CDR3 runs 13 residues. As DNA, the CDR3 is TGTGCCTGGAGTCGATTAGCGGGGTATGAGCAGTTCTTC. It codes for CAWSRLAGYEQFF.

The chain combines TRBV27 with TRBJ1-2; D might be TRBD1 (6 bases). The CDR3 spans 15 residues. V lost 2 bases, J lost 3 bases, and 13 bases lay in between. Per the germline V gene, CDR1 is MNHEY and CDR2 is SMNVEV (reference sequence). The CDR3 sequence is CASSLTGGGYYGYTF. CDR3 sequence (DNA): TGTGCCAGCAGTTTAACGGGGGGCGGGTACTATGGCTACACCTTC.

The chain uses TRBV4-3 and TRBJ2-7, with D possibly matching TRBD1 (6 bases). This CDR3 is built from 14 residues. The germline gives CDR1 LGHNA, CDR2 YSLEER. Trimming left V 0 bases short and J 2 bases short, with 8 bases between. In DNA, the CDR3 is TGCGCCAGCAGCCAAGACAGGGGAACCTACGAGCAGTACTTC. Its translation: CASSQDRGTYEQYF.

The V and J genes are TRBV9 and TRBJ2-1; tentatively, D is TRBD1 or TRBD2 (6 bases each). Germline loops: CDR1 SGDLS, CDR2 YYNGEE. CDR3 size: 15 residues. Between the trimmed V and J ends, which lost 0 bases and 6 bases, there was a span of 13 bases. CDR3 nucleotide sequence: TGTGCCAGCAGCGTAGACGGGGGCCTCACCAATGAGCAGTTCTTC. This gives the protein CASSVDGGLTNEQFF.

This rearrangement joins TRBV19 to TRBJ2-7; 7 bases agree with TRBD2. Germline V gene sequence: CDR1 LNHDA, CDR2 SQIVND (reference sequence). The V and J ends lost 3 bases and 1 base, in that order; junction bases with no gene match: 9. CDR3 length: 16 amino acids. The CDR3 nucleotides are TGTGCCAGTAGTATTGGGGAGGGGCGTGGTTCCTACGAGCAGTACTTC. Translated: CASSIGEGRGSYEQYF. Combining the CDR3 with reference TRBV19 and TRBJ2-7 gives the whole variable domain DGGITQSPKYLFRKEGQNVTLSCEQNLNHDAMYWYRQDPGQGLRLIYYSQIVNDFQKGDIAEGYSVSREKKESFPLTVTSAQKNPTAFYLCASSIGEGRGSYEQYFGPGTRLTVT.

The chain uses TRBV7-2 and TRBJ2-7; TRBD1 matches at 7 bases. Per germline, CDR1 SGHTA and CDR2 FQGNSA. The CDR3 has 15 residues. Germline trimming cut 8 bases from V and 2 bases from J; bases unmatched to any gene: 12. DNA for the CDR3: TGTGCCAGCTTACCCACCCGGGACAGTGCCTACGAGCAGTACTTC. Amino acid sequence: CASLPTRDSAYEQYF. The complete variable domain, with remaining parts taken from reference TRBV7-2 and TRBJ2-7, reads GAGVSQSPSNKVTEKGKDVELRCDPISGHTALYWYRQSLGQGLEFLIYFQGNSAPDKSGLPSDRFSAERTGGSVSTLTIQRTQQEDSAVYLCASLPTRDSAYEQYFGPGTRLTVT.

The rearrangement links TRBV24-1 to TRBJ1-2; 7 nucleotides match TRBD1. Germline V CDR1 and CDR2: KGHDR, SFDVKD. Trimming cost V 6 bases and J 2 bases; bases outside gene matches: 5. There are 14 residues in the CDR3. The CDR3 nucleotides read TGTGCCACCAGTACGGACAGGCCCAACTATGGCTACACCTTC. Translated, it gives CATSTDRPNYGYTF.

CDR3 loop: CASSLAGAGAYNEQFF. The CDR3 coding sequence is TGTGCCAGCAGCTTGGCCGGGGCGGGAGCCTACAATGAGCAGTTCTTC. This chain joins TRBV5-4 and TRBJ2-1; 7 positions match TRBD2. V lost 0 bases, J lost 2 bases, and 5 bases stayed unmatched. Germline V gene lookup returns CDR1 SGHNT and CDR2 YYREEE (reference sequence). The CDR3 runs 16 residues.

The chain carries TRBV5-4 and TRBJ2-7; possibly TRBD1 or TRBD2 for D (6 bases each). CDR3 length: 16 amino acids. Germline lookup yields CDR1 SGHNT and CDR2 YYREEE (reference sequence). Trimming removed 2 bases from V and 5 bases from J, with 20 bases in between. This CDR3 reads CASSLSPGARVDEQYF. DNA for the CDR3: TGTGCCAGCAGCTTAAGTCCGGGGGCGAGAGTGGACGAGCAGTACTTC.

The chain joins TRBV7-9 to TRBJ2-2, with D uncertain. Trimming cost V 5 bases and J 6 bases, with 4 bases left between them. The V gene's germline CDR1 is SEHNR and CDR2 FQNEAQ (reference sequence). The CDR3 contains 11 residues. The CDR3 is CASSAPGELFF. The CDR3 DNA reads TGTGCCAGCAGCGCTCCCGGGGAGCTGTTTTTT.

This rearrangement joins TRBV4-2 to TRBJ2-1; tentative D call: TRBD2 (6 bases). Deletions cut 4 bases from V and 3 bases from J, with 13 bases between. Germline values: CDR1 LGHNA, CDR2 YNFKEQ. The CDR3 has 15 amino acids. The CDR3 DNA follows: TGTGCCAGCAGCCGGGAGCGGGCGAGCTACAATGAGCAGTTCTTC. It encodes CASSRERASYNEQFF.

This sequence joins TRBV4-3 and TRBJ1-2; D is unclear. The V end was cut by 4 bases, the J end by 4 bases, with 19 bases between. This CDR3 has 16 residues. Germline V gives CDR1 LGHNA, CDR2 YSLEER. CDR3 residues: CASSRDRTFARYGYTF. DNA for the CDR3: TGCGCCAGCAGCCGAGACCGAACCTTTGCCCGCTATGGCTACACCTTC.

This chain connects TRBV12-5 to TRBJ1-5; D remains ambiguous. Germline CDR1 reads LGHNT; CDR2 reads FRNRAP. CDR3 size: 14 residues. Trimming took 3 bases from V and 0 from J, leaving 6 bases between them. The CDR3 region has the DNA TGTGCTAGTGGTTTTGATCCTAGCAATCAGCCCCAGCATTTT. It translates to CASGFDPSNQPQHF. Looking up the rest from reference TRBV12-5 and TRBJ1-5 gives the full variable domain: DARVTQTPRHKVTEMGQEVTMRCQPILGHNTVFWYRQTMMQGLELLAYFRNRAPLDDSGMPKDRFSAEMPDATLATLKIQPSEPRDSAVYFCASGFDPSNQPQHFGDGTRLSIL.

The chain uses TRBV6-5 and TRBJ2-2; 7 bases fit TRBD1. The length of the CDR3 is 15 residues. Germline trimming cut 6 bases from V and 6 bases from J; bases unmatched to any gene: 10. The germline CDR1 and CDR2 sequences are MNHEY and SVGAGI. Here the CDR3 DNA reads TGTGCCAGCAGAACTGACAGGGCGGTCGCCGGGGAGCTGTTTTTT. This encodes CASRTDRAVAGELFF.

The CDR3 region has the DNA TGTGCCAGCTCACCACTGCCGGGACAGGGGAAGAACACTGAAGCTTTCTTT. It encodes CASSPLPGQGKNTEAFF. This chain uses TRBV18 with TRBJ1-1; 10 nucleotides line up with TRBD1. CDR3 length: 17 residues. V lost 1 base and J lost 1; bases outside the gene matches: 6. Per germline, CDR1 KGHSH and CDR2 LQKENI.

This sequence joins TRBV3-1 (or the pseudogene TRBV3-2) and TRBJ2-3, with 13 bases matching TRBD2. The CDR3 contains 16 residues. Germline CDR1 reads LGHDT; CDR2 reads YNNKEL (reference sequence). The V and J ends lost 1 base and 4 bases, in that order; junction bases with no gene match: 2. DNA for the CDR3: TGTGCCAGCAGCCAAGTACTAGCGGGGGGGCCAGATACGCAGTATTTT. This gives the protein CASSQVLAGGPDTQYF.

The chain couples TRBV3-1 (or the pseudogene TRBV3-2) to TRBJ2-5; the D is unclear. V shed 0 bases and J shed 0 bases, with 11 bases lying between them. The CDR3 runs 16 residues. Germline CDR1 LGHDT, CDR2 YNNKEL (reference sequence). The CDR3 DNA reads as TGTGCCAGCAGCCAAGATGAGGCGGTATACCAAGAGACCCAGTACTTC. This encodes CASSQDEAVYQETQYF.

The rearrangement joins TRBV25-1 to TRBJ1-5; 7 nucleotides line up with TRBD1. The CDR3 runs to 14 residues. Germline CDR1 MGHDK, CDR2 SYGVNS. Trimming cost V 5 bases and J 0 bases; bases outside gene matches: 1. In nucleotides, the CDR3 is TGTGCCAGCAGTTGGACAGGTAGCAATCAGCCCCAGCATTTT. Translating gives CASSWTGSNQPQHF.

The V gene is TRBV4-2, the J gene TRBJ2-3, with D hard to call. Per germline, CDR1 LGHNA and CDR2 YNFKEQ. V dropped 4 bases and J dropped 2 bases, with 7 bases sitting between them. The length of the CDR3 is 13 residues. CDR3 nucleotides: TGTGCCAGCAGCCCCGCGGACACAGATACGCAGTATTTT. Translating it yields CASSPADTDTQYF.

The V and J genes are TRBV19 and TRBJ2-3; 8 bases line up with TRBD2. V was pared by 5 bases and J by 11 bases, with 15 bases of the junction left unmatched. Germline loops: CDR1 LNHDA, CDR2 SQIVND (reference sequence). The CDR3 has 15 amino acids. Written as DNA, the CDR3 is TGTGCCAGTAGTGTAGGGACTAGTACTCCGGGGAGGCAGTATTTT. The encoded protein is CASSVGTSTPGRQYF.

This chain connects TRBV18 to TRBJ2-7; D is possibly TRBD1 or TRBD2 (6 bases each). The CDR3 loop spans 14 amino acids. Germline lookup yields CDR1 KGHSH and CDR2 LQKENI. Trimming shortened V by 3 bases and J by 2 bases, and 11 bases separated the two germline ends. The CDR3 DNA sequence: TGTGCCAGCTCACCCGGGGGCGGAACCTACGAGCAGTACTTC. It is translated as CASSPGGGTYEQYF.

J is TRBJ2-3 and V is TRBV27; D may correspond to TRBD1 or TRBD2 (5 bases each). Germline-derived CDR1 and CDR2 are MNHEY and SMNVEV (reference sequence). Deletions cut 2 bases from V and 5 bases from J, with 8 bases between. The CDR3 length is 13 residues. This chain's CDR3 is CASSLQGEDTQYF. As DNA, the CDR3 is TGTGCCAGCAGTTTACAGGGAGAAGATACGCAGTATTTT.

This rearrangement joins TRBV20-1 to TRBJ2-7; D gene uncertain. V shed 3 bases and J shed 7 bases, with 10 bases lying between them. The CDR3 loop spans 11 amino acids. Germline V CDR1 and CDR2: DFQATT, SNEGSKA (reference sequence). The CDR3 DNA reads as TGCAGTGCTAGGGCAAAGGTTGAGCAGTACTTC. It yields the protein CSARAKVEQYF.

This chain links TRBV18 with TRBJ2-6; 7 bases map to TRBD1. This CDR3 is built from 15 residues. V lost 2 bases, J lost 2 bases, and 0 bases stayed unmatched. CDR1 is KGHSH and CDR2 is LQKENI in the germline V gene. The CDR3 here is CASSPDRAGANVLTF. For the CDR3, the DNA is TGTGCCAGCTCACCAGACAGGGCTGGGGCCAACGTCCTGACTTTC. Using reference TRBV18 and TRBJ2-6 for the parts outside the CDR3, the full variable domain is NAGVMQNPRHLVRRRGQEARLRCSPMKGHSHVYWYRQLPEEGLKFMVYLQKENIIDESGMPKERFSAEFPKEGPSILRIQQVVRGDSAAYFCASSPDRAGANVLTFGAGSRLTVL.

V usage is TRBV3-1 (or the pseudogene TRBV3-2) and J usage is TRBJ1-4; TRBD1 agrees at 7 bases. The trim removed 5 bases at V and 0 bases at J, leaving 6 bases unmatched. The CDR3 length is 16 residues. Per germline, CDR1 LGHDT and CDR2 YNNKEL (reference sequence). CDR3 DNA: TGTGCCAGCAGCTATGTCGGACAGGCAACTAATGAAAAACTGTTTTTT. It encodes CASSYVGQATNEKLFF.

The CDR3: CASSLATGLSGNTIYF. Written as DNA, the CDR3 is TGTGCCAGCAGCTTAGCTACAGGCCTCTCTGGAAACACCATATATTTT. This chain uses TRBV7-2 with TRBJ1-3, with a possible D match to TRBD1 (5 bases). The CDR3 consists of 16 residues. The germline V gene encodes CDR1 SGHTA and CDR2 FQGNSA. V lost 0 bases and J lost 0, with 9 bases in between.

The chain uses TRBV4-2 and TRBJ1-1; D remains unclear. Trimming pared 7 bases from V and 1 base from J, leaving 10 bases between. CDR3 length: 13 residues. Germline V gene sequence: CDR1 LGHNA, CDR2 YNFKEQ. The CDR3 DNA reads TGTGCCAGCAAGGTACAGACGAACACTGAAGCTTTCTTT. It codes for CASKVQTNTEAFF.

This CDR3 is CASSRGPTGNTEAFF. The CDR3 DNA is TGCGCCAGCAGCAGGGGGCCGACAGGAAACACTGAAGCTTTCTTT. V and J are TRBV5-1 and TRBJ1-1, with 7 bases that match TRBD1. Germline V gene lookup returns CDR1 SGHRS and CDR2 YFSETQ. CDR3 length: 15 residues. J gave up 2 bases and V 4 bases, and 8 bases lay outside the gene matches.

In regard to this clone: One end of the junction varies from germline; a read error may be responsible. The chain has TRBV11-3 and TRBJ2-2; 10 bases map to TRBD1. Germline CDR1 reads SGHNT; CDR2 reads YENEEA. This CDR3 is built from 16 residues. The CDR3 sequence is CASSPARGQGLRGAVF. CDR3 coding DNA: TGTGCCAGCAGCCCCGCCCGGGGACAGGGGCTTCGGGGAGCTGTTTTT.

This chain joins TRBV5-1 and TRBJ2-7; D possibly corresponds to TRBD2 (5 bases). The V and J ends lost 1 base and 6 bases respectively, with 11 bases between them. The CDR3 loop spans 13 amino acids. Germline V CDR1 and CDR2: SGHRS, YFSETQ. CDR3 sequence (DNA): TGCGCCAGCAGCTTGAGCCCGGGATCCGAGCAGTACTTC. Translated, it gives CASSLSPGSEQYF. Combining the CDR3 with reference TRBV5-1 and TRBJ2-7 gives the whole variable domain KAGVTQTPRYLIKTRGQQVTLSCSPISGHRSVSWYQQTPGQGLQFLFEYFSETQRNKGNFPGRFSGRQFSNSRSEMNVSTLELGDSALYLCASSLSPGSEQYFGPGTRLTVT.

The rearrangement links TRBV4-1 to TRBJ1-1, with TRBD1 as a possible D gene (5 bases). This CDR3 has 13 residues. The ends were cut back, 0 bases at V and 13 bases at J, with 15 bases in the middle. CDR1 and CDR2 from the germline V gene are MGHRA and YSYEKL. In DNA, the CDR3 is TGCGCCAGCAGCCAAGAAGAACAGGCCTGGGTTTTCTTT. It encodes CASSQEEQAWVFF.

The gene calls are TRBV3-1 (or the pseudogene TRBV3-2) and TRBJ2-3; 8 nucleotides line up with TRBD2. Germline assignment: CDR1 LGHDT and CDR2 YNNKEL (reference sequence). After removal of 7 bases from V and 0 bases from J, the junction contained 9 bases not matched to a gene. This CDR3 has 16 amino acids. The CDR3 sequence: CASKGWAGGSTDTQYF. The CDR3, as DNA: TGTGCCAGCAAAGGTTGGGCGGGAGGAAGCACAGATACGCAGTATTTT.